This record covers a single TCR beta chain. Its antigen has not been determined. No per-base quality is available; no much larger clone lies one base away. This sample was taken from a study of blood T cell repertoires in COVID-19 (dated by TCRdb to between 2020 and 2021). Background on the whole study: Collaborator samples came from the United States, Italy and Spain and covered acute and convalescent phases of COVID-19. The dataset comprised deeply sampled blood TCRbeta repertoires from subjects exposed to, actively infected with, or recovered from COVID-19. The samples were drawn from the first 160 participants of the ongoing ImmuneRACE study and from 950 to 1,500 subjects provided by 6 global collaborators. Where HLA class I and class II types were available, the types were taken from metadata supplied by the sample provider, not from assay-based typing. The prospective study material was composed of cDNA or gDNA derived from T cells, B-cell-depleted T cells, or PBMCs. Nearly every sample came with metadata listing a de-identified subject ID, COVID-19 status, age in years and sex. The repertoires were released in a freely available public database intended as a resource for research on the immune response to SARS-CoV-2. Results and caveats for the whole study, not just this receptor: The amount of clinical and demographic metadata varied by source and participant and was provided uncurated.

Whole blood was collected in K2EDTA tubes by collaborating institutions according to the institutions' own protocols. For TCRbeta analysis, collaborators shipped samples as frozen whole blood, isolated PBMCs, or DNA extracted from either of those sample types. TCRbeta CDR3 regions were amplified from genomic DNA using the immunoSEQ Assay, a bias-controlled multiplex PCR. The authors' pipeline ran thus. Within the assay, amplification of reference gene primers was used to estimate how many nucleated cells each sample contained. To quantify the absolute abundance of each unique TCRbeta CDR3 rearrangement, sequence reads were collapsed and filtered. For each sample, productive Simpson clonality was calculated as the square root of Simpson's diversity index over productive rearrangements. The table was pulled from immuneACCESS by TCRdb, which kept in-frame rearrangements only. Such tables lose some clones; where checked, under half of the loss comes from unresolved V genes, and the rest has no known cause. The V and J calls and clone size come from that table; D and trimming were worked out from the DNA. This sample gives about 87,000 clones in total; roughly 76% of them show up just once. The leading ten clones occupy approximately 15% of the sample.

CDR1 and CDR2 were assigned from the germline V gene as SGHAT and FQNNGV. From its cysteine to its phenylalanine, the CDR3 spans 12 amino acids. The kept DNA is CDR3 alone, 36 bases in frame from the first base. V and J lose 7 bases and 12 bases, and a span of 13 bases separates them. This clonotype was sampled from an elderly woman with active or convalescent COVID-19. The chain links TRBV11-2 with TRBJ1-6, with no confident D gene call. The sample was peripheral blood. The sequence in DNA is TGTGCCAGCAACACGGAGTTGGGACCCCTCCACTTT. Protein translation: CASNTELGPLHF. Here the CDR3 is joined to the reference TRBV11-2 and TRBJ1-6 genes, and the full variable domain is: EAGVAQSPRYKIIEKRQSVAFWCNPISGHATLYWYQQILGQGPKLLIQFQNNGVVDDSQLPKDRFSAERLKGVDSTLKIQPAKLEDSAVYLCASNTELGPLHFGNGTRLTVT.